What follows is one TCR beta chain and its context. Its antigen remains unidentified. This entry is derived from a study of cytomegalovirus exposure and HLA in healthy donors. The overall study: Early release data held around 82 million unique TCRs from HLA-typed donors. Study conclusions and caveats: Roughly even sequencing depth across donors was the assumption behind the presence/absence analyses. Highly shared sequence variants in one cluster were likely a sequencing artifact. Previously analyzed data showed that most TCR beta V segments were productive at a frequency of about 87% or about 30%.

The PCR made use of 60 Vbeta and 13 Jbeta primers. Clones were sequenced by immunoSEQ multiplex PCR, and TCRdb holds only the in-frame ones, with some missing. The repertoire holds 150,000 to 200,000 clones, with 81% as singletons. Germline CDR1 reads SEHNR; CDR2 reads FQNEAQ (reference sequence). The CDR3 spans 16 residues. Germline trimming cut 4 bases from V and 7 bases from J; bases unmatched to any gene: 15. This rearrangement joins TRBV7-9 to TRBJ1-2; 7 bases agree with TRBD1. Sequenced: PBMCs. The source is a man in his fifties in good health and CMV-seropositive. CDR3 sequence reads: CASSSRQGRVRSGYTF. The CDR3 bases are TGTGCCAGCAGCTCCCGACAGGGTCGAGTGAGGAGTGGCTACACCTTC.